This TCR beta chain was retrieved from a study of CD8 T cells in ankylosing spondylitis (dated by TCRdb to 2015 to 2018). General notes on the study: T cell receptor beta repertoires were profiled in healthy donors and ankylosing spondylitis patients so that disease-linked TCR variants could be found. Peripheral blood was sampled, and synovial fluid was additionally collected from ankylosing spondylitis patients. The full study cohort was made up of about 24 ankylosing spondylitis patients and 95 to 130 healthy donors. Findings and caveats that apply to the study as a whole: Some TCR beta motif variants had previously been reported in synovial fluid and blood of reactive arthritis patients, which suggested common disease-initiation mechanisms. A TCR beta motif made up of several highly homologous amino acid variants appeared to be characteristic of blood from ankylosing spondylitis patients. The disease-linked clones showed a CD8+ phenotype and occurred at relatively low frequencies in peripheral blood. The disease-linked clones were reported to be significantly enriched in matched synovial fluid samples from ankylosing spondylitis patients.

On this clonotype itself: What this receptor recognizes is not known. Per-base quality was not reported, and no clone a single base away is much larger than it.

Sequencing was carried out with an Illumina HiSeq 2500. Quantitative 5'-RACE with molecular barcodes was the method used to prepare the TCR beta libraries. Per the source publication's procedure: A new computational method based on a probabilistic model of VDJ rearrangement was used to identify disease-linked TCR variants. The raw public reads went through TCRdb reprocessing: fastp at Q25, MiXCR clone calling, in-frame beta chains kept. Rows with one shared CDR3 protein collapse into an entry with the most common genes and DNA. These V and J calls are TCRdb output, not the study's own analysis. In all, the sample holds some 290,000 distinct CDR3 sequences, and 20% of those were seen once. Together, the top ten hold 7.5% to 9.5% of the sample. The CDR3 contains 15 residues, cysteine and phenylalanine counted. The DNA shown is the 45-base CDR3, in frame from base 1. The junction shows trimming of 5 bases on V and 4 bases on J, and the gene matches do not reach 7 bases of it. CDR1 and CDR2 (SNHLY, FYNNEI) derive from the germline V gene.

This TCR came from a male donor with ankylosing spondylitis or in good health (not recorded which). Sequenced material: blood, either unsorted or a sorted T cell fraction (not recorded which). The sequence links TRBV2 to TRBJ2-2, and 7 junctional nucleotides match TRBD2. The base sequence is TGTGCCAGCAGTACCGACCTAGCGGTCACCGGGGAGCTGTTTTTT. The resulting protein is CASSTDLAVTGELFF. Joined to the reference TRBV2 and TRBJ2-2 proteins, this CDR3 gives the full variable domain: EPEVTQTPSHQVTQMGQEVILRCVPISNHLYFYWYRQILGQKVEFLVSFYNNEISEKSEIFDDQFSVERPDGSNFTLKIRSTKLEDSAMYFCASSTDLAVTGELFFGEGSRLTVL.